One and the same sample provided the 12 T cell receptor beta chains below, sequenced in a study of shared clonotypes between healthy human individuals. Repertoires were generated with immunoSEQ multiplex PCR, while TCRdb's copy carries only in-frame clones and drops some. The sample consists of some 490,000 clones, more than 75% of them appearing once. Sequenced material: PBMCs. The receptors shown here come from a woman aged 40 to 50 in good health. Some clones in this sample may be carry-over from other donors' samples.

The V gene is TRBV19, the J gene TRBJ2-7; 15 nucleotides agree with TRBD2. Germline trimming cut 6 bases from V and 6 bases from J; bases unmatched to any gene: 9. The germline CDR1 and CDR2 sequences are LNHDA and SQIVND (reference sequence). The CDR3 totals 16 residues. Written as DNA, the CDR3 is TGTGCCAGTAGGCGCGGACTAGCGGGAGGGGGCGGCGAGCAGTACTTC. Protein product: CASRRGLAGGGGEQYF.

The V gene is TRBV29-1, the J gene TRBJ2-7; 7 nucleotides align to TRBD2. Germline assignment: CDR1 SQVTM and CDR2 ANQGSEA. CDR3 length: 14 residues. Germline trimming cut 6 bases from V and 4 bases from J; bases unmatched to any gene: 12. CDR3 region: CSVPGGSLGYEQYF. For the CDR3, the DNA is TGCAGCGTCCCCGGGGGGAGTCTCGGGTACGAGCAGTACTTC.

This clone has just one count. The sample carries other DNA sequences with the same CDR3. This chain joins TRBV7-2 and TRBJ2-5; no clear D. There are 13 residues in the CDR3. Trimming removed 1 base from V and 2 bases from J, with 5 bases in between. The V gene's germline CDR1 is SGHTA and CDR2 FQGNSA. The DNA of the CDR3 is TGTGCCAGCAGCTTAGAACTACAAGAGACCCAGTACTTC. Its translation: CASSLELQETQYF.

This clone occurred many times. In the same sample, other DNA sequences code for this CDR3. The chain links TRBV25-1 to TRBJ2-5; TRBD1 matches at 9 bases. The CDR3 extends over 14 amino acids. Germline V CDR1 and CDR2: MGHDK, SYGVNS. V lost 4 bases, J lost 4 bases, and 4 bases stayed unmatched. The CDR3 is CASSVETGGETQYF. CDR3 DNA sequence: TGTGCCAGCAGTGTGGAGACAGGGGGAGAGACCCAGTACTTC.

In its sample, this clone was seen once. The rearrangement joins TRBV6-1 to TRBJ1-4; D is perhaps TRBD1 (6 bases). The CDR3 is 15 residues long. Germline V gene sequence: CDR1 MNHNS, CDR2 SASEGT. The V end was cut by 5 bases, the J end by 6 bases, with 16 bases between. The CDR3 sequence: CASSQLQGGDEKLFF. CDR3 DNA sequence: TGTGCCAGCAGTCAACTACAGGGAGGTGATGAAAAACTGTTTTTT.

V gene TRBV7-2 combines with J gene TRBJ2-7, with TRBD2 matching 8 bases. This CDR3 has 15 amino acids. Germline CDR1 reads SGHTA; CDR2 reads FQGNSA. Trimming cost V 5 bases and J 0 bases; bases outside gene matches: 6. The CDR3 DNA reads as TGTGCCAGCAGCGTTAAAAGCGGGAGCTCCTACGAGCAGTACTTC. Translating gives CASSVKSGSSYEQYF.

This clone has a single count. The rearrangement joins TRBV5-1 to TRBJ2-2; D remains unclear. The CDR3 loop spans 17 amino acids. The germline V and J ends were trimmed by 0 bases and 0 bases, with 12 bases remaining between them. Germline V gene sequence: CDR1 SGHRS, CDR2 YFSETQ. CDR3 sequence: CASSLAIGGANTGELFF. CDR3 sequence (DNA): TGCGCCAGCAGCTTGGCGATCGGCGGAGCGAACACCGGGGAGCTGTTTTTT.

This clone showed up many times. The chain is built from TRBV19 and TRBJ1-2; D ambiguous. Germline assignment: CDR1 LNHDA and CDR2 SQIVND (reference sequence). The V gene lost 5 bases and the J gene lost 2 bases, with 15 bases spanning the gap. The CDR3 totals 15 residues. DNA for the CDR3: TGTGCCAGTAGTCCCCGTGACACCCTGAACTATGGCTACACCTTC. Translation: CASSPRDTLNYGYTF.

V gene TRBV28 combines with J gene TRBJ2-7, with 7 positions matching TRBD2. CDR3 length: 16 residues. Germline loops: CDR1 MDHEN, CDR2 SYDVKM. V gave up 7 bases and J gave up 2 bases; unmatched junction bases: 14. The CDR3: CASTTLSGTITYEQYF. The DNA of the CDR3 is TGTGCCAGCACCACGCTGAGCGGGACGATAACCTACGAGCAGTACTTC.

This clone has just a few counts. This CDR3 reads CSVLTSGRPGEQYF. CDR3 nucleotides: TGCAGCGTCTTGACTAGCGGGAGGCCGGGGGAGCAGTACTTC. This chain uses TRBV29-1 with TRBJ2-5; 13 positions match TRBD2. From germline, CDR1 is SQVTM and CDR2 ANQGSEA. This CDR3 is 14 amino acids long. Trimming took 6 bases from V and 11 from J; bases not matched to a gene: 12. Full variable domain (missing parts from reference TRBV29-1 and TRBJ2-5): SAVISQKPSRDICQRGTSLTIQCQVDSQVTMMFWYRQQPGQSLTLIATANQGSEATYESGFVIDKFPISRPNLTFSTLTVSNMSPEDSSIYLCSVLTSGRPGEQYFGPGTRLLVL.

This chain connects TRBV15 to TRBJ2-7; TRBD2 aligns across 12 bases. J was trimmed by 5 bases and V by 5 bases; bases with no gene match: 7. Per germline, CDR1 LNHNV and CDR2 YYDKDF (reference sequence). This CDR3 is built from 15 residues. CDR3 in amino acids: CATSPRLAGDHEQYF. DNA for the CDR3: TGTGCCACCAGCCCCAGACTAGCGGGAGACCACGAGCAGTACTTC.

This chain connects TRBV2 to TRBJ1-1; no firm D call. The V and J ends lost 0 bases and 12 bases respectively, with 14 bases between them. The CDR3 is made up of 13 amino acids. CDR1 is SNHLY, CDR2 FYNNEI, per germline. The CDR3 region has the DNA TGTGCCAGCAGTGAAGCTGATGGCGGCGGCACTTTCTTT. It yields the protein CASSEADGGGTFF.